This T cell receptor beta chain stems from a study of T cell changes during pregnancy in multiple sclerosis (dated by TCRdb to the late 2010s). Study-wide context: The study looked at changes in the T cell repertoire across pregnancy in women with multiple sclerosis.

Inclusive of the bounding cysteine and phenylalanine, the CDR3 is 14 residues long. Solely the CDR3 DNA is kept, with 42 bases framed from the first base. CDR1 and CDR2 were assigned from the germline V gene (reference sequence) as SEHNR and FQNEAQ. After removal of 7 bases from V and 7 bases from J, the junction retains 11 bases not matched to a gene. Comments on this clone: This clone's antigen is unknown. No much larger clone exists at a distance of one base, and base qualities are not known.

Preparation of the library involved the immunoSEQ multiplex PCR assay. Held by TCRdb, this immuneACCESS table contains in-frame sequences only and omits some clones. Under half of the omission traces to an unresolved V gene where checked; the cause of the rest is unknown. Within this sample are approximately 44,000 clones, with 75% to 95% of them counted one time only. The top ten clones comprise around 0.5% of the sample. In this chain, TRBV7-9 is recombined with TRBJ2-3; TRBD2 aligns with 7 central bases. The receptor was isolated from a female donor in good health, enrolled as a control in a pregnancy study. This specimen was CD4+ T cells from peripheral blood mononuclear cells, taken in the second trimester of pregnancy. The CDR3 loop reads CASNGRGRAYTQYF. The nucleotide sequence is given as TGTGCCAGCAACGGGCGAGGGAGGGCATATACGCAGTATTTT.